The rows below give T cell receptor beta chains drawn from one sample of a study of beta chain features in type 1 diabetes. This table comes from immunoSEQ multiplex PCR, and its TCRdb copy is limited to in-frame clones, with some not included. The sample holds under 500,000 clones, approximately 30% seen once. The sequencing sample was made of naive CD4+ T cells from blood. These receptors were obtained from a man between 18 and 35 years old in good health. CDR3s include the opening cysteine and the closing phenylalanine or tryptophan. The D gene is left open where the match is weak. The listing skips clone size in some rows; elsewhere it reads once, few, many or a size class.

j_call d_call clone_size v_call cdr3_nt cdr3_aa
TRBJ1-5 TRBD1 - TRBV30 TGTGCCTGGACCAAGGGACAGGCGAGCAATCAGCCCCAGCATTTT CAWTKGQASNQPQHF
TRBJ2-2 TRBD1 - TRBV7-8 TGTGCCAGCAGCATAAAACAGGGGGCCGGAGTCACCGGGGAGCTGTTTTTT CASSIKQGAGVTGELFF
TRBJ2-3 - - TRBV30 TGTGCCCGTGGGGCCTGGGAGGGCACAGATACGCAGTATTTT CARGAWEGTDTQYF
TRBJ2-1 - - TRBV9 TGTGCCAGCAGCCTCACAGGCGACTCCTACAATGAGCAGTTCTTC CASSLTGDSYNEQFF
TRBJ2-3 - few TRBV15 TGTGCCACCAGCATGGGGGCGCAGAGTAACACAGATACGCAGTATTTT CATSMGAQSNTDTQYF
TRBJ1-2 TRBD1 - TRBV14 TGTGCCAGCAGCCTCGGGACAGGGCATCGCTATGGCTACACCTTC CASSLGTGHRYGYTF
TRBJ2-3 - - TRBV15 TGTGCCACCAGCAGGGGGCCGAGGGGGTCAGATACGCAGTATTTT CATSRGPRGSDTQYF
TRBJ2-5 - few TRBV25-1 TGTGCCAGCAGACCCTCGGGAGCGCGAACCCAAGAGACCCAGTACTTC CASRPSGARTQETQYF
TRBJ2-2 - few TRBV7-9 TGTGCCAGCAGCTTAATGGCCGGGGAGCTGTTTTTT CASSLMAGELFF
TRBJ2-7 TRBD1 few TRBV6-1 TGTGCCAGCAGTCCAGACAGGGTAGGCTACGAGCAGTACTTC CASSPDRVGYEQYF
TRBJ2-3 TRBD2 few TRBV2 TGTGCCAGCAGTGAGGAGCAGGGAGGGGATACGCAGTATTTT CASSEEQGGDTQYF
TRBJ1-4 - - TRBV20-1 TGCAGTGCTAGTTTTAATGAAAAACTGTTTTTT CSASFNEKLFF
TRBJ1-2 - - TRBV11-3 TGTGCCAGCAGCTTAAACAAAACCTTAGCTAACTATGGCTACACCTTC CASSLNKTLANYGYTF
TRBJ2-7 - - TRBV15 TGTGCCACCAGCGAGCGAAGGAGCTCCTACGAGCAGTACTTC CATSERRSSYEQYF
TRBJ1-2 TRBD1 - TRBV28 TGTGCCAGCAGTTTATCACAGGGGTTAGGTGGCTACACCTTC CASSLSQGLGGYTF
TRBJ2-2 - few TRBV6-6 TGTGCCAGCAGAGTCGGGACAAACACCGGGGAGCTGTTTTTT CASRVGTNTGELFF